Below are 9 T cell receptor beta chains sequenced from a single sample in a study of a mutant IDH1 vaccine in newly diagnosed glioma. Time point noted: baseline, week 1 (first vaccination visit). The treatment was: pre-vaccination baseline after standard-of-care therapy. Using immunoSEQ multiplex PCR, the repertoire was profiled, and TCRdb retains in-frame clones only, with some absent. The sample gives some 100,000 clones, about four fifths of which show up once; roughly 6.8% is in the top ten. The input for sequencing was PBMCs, taken from a glioma patient treated with radiotherapy, temozolomide or both. The origin of the receptors is a woman in her 50s with glioma.

V is TRBV9 and J is TRBJ1-3; possibly TRBD1 for D (6 bases). CDR1 and CDR2 (germline): SGDLS, YYNGEE. V gave up 6 bases and J gave up 1 base, with 8 bases separating them. There are 13 residues in the CDR3. As DNA, the CDR3 is TGTGCCAGCACCGGGACATCTGGAAACACCATATATTTT. It encodes CASTGTSGNTIYF.

This chain joins TRBV5-1 and TRBJ2-3, with D perhaps matching TRBD2 (6 bases). Trimming removed 9 bases from V and 0 bases from J, with 14 bases in between. The CDR3 is 14 residues long. The germline CDR1 and CDR2 sequences are SGHRS and YFSETQ. Written as DNA, the CDR3 is TGCGCCACTTCCAGGGACTCTAGCACAGATACGCAGTATTTT. This codes for CATSRDSSTDTQYF.

The genes are TRBV2 and TRBJ2-7; weak D call: TRBD2 (5 bases). The length of the CDR3 is 14 residues. The germline gives CDR1 SNHLY, CDR2 FYNNEI. Trimming cost V 7 bases and J 7 bases, with 20 bases left between them. The CDR3 nucleotides read TGTGCCAGCACAGTTCGGGCCATGCCGGGAGAGCAGTACTTC. Translating it yields CASTVRAMPGEQYF.

V gene TRBV6-5 combines with J gene TRBJ2-7; 13 bases fit TRBD2. The CDR3 consists of 14 residues. CDR1 MNHEY and CDR2 SVGAGI come from the germline V gene. Losses at the gene ends were 5 bases for V and 6 bases for J; bases not matched to a gene: 4. The CDR3: CASSRLAGGIEQYF. The CDR3 bases are TGTGCCAGCAGTCGACTAGCGGGGGGAATCGAGCAGTACTTC.

The table lists this clone with a count of one. The rearrangement joins TRBV23-1 to TRBJ1-5, with TRBD1 matching 12 bases. TRBV23-1 is an open reading frame, and its role is uncertain. The CDR3 length is 21 residues. V lost 3 bases and J lost 1; bases outside the gene matches: 16. The CDR3 nucleotides are TGCGCCAGCAGTCACCATAGGGAGCGGGACAGGGGGCTGAGGAGCAATCAGCCCCAGCATTTT. This translates into CASSHHRERDRGLRSNQPQHF.

This chain joins TRBV29-1 and TRBJ2-1, with 7 bases that match TRBD2. Germline-derived CDR1 and CDR2 are SQVTM and ANQGSEA. The junction had 7 bases not matched to a gene; V was cut back by 6 bases and J by 8 bases. CDR3 length: 12 residues. For the CDR3, the DNA is TGCAGCGTACGAAGGGGAGGGGATGAGCAGTTCTTC. Translating it yields CSVRRGGDEQFF.

This clone has only a few counts. Other DNA sequences in this specimen translate into the identical CDR3. The V and J genes are TRBV5-1 and TRBJ1-2; TRBD1 agrees at 8 bases. The CDR3 spans 13 residues. Germline CDR1 SGHRS, CDR2 YFSETQ. V lost 0 bases to trimming and J lost 6 bases; unmatched junction nucleotides: 1. The CDR3 is CASSLEQGDGYTF. The CDR3 nucleotides are TGCGCCAGCAGCTTGGAACAGGGGGATGGCTACACCTTC.

The rearrangement uses TRBV7-9 and TRBJ1-1; possible D gene TRBD1, 5 bases. This CDR3 spans 15 amino acids. Germline assignment: CDR1 SEHNR and CDR2 FQNEAQ (reference sequence). Trimming removed 6 bases from V and 1 base from J, with 15 bases in between. The CDR3 protein is CASSRLGTKNTEAFF. For the CDR3, the DNA is TGTGCCAGCAGTAGACTTGGGACCAAGAACACTGAAGCTTTCTTT.

A single count supports this clone. The chain combines TRBV6-5 with TRBJ2-1, with 9 bases matching TRBD1. J was trimmed by 6 bases and V by 1 base; bases with no gene match: 7. The CDR3 is 16 amino acids. CDR1 is MNHEY and CDR2 is SVGAGI in the germline V gene. CDR3 sequence reads: CASSYLPGQGSNEQFF. The CDR3 nucleotides are TGTGCCAGCAGTTACTTGCCGGGACAGGGAAGCAATGAGCAGTTCTTC.